Listed below are T cell receptor beta chains from one sample, sequenced in a study of cytomegalovirus exposure and HLA in healthy donors. The method was immunoSEQ multiplex PCR; TCRdb's version includes in-frame clones alone and lacks a portion of them. The sample contains about 200,000 clones, around 88% of which appear only once. The sample taken for sequencing was PBMCs. All receptors come from a woman under 30 in good health and CMV-seronegative. CDR3s include the opening cysteine and the closing phenylalanine or tryptophan. The D gene is left open where the match is weak. The listing skips clone size in some rows; elsewhere it reads once, few, many or a size class.

size,V,D,J,CDR3,DNA
-,TRBV9,TRBD1,TRBJ1-1,CASSVGPRTGLNTEAFF,TGTGCCAGCAGCGTAGGTCCCAGGACAGGGCTGAACACTGAAGCTTTCTTT
-,TRBV6-5,-,TRBJ1-5,CASSYGARNQPQHF,TGTGCCAGCAGTTATGGGGCACGCAATCAGCCCCAGCATTTT
-,TRBV5-1,-,TRBJ2-7,CASSTQDTPYEQYF,TGCGCCAGCAGCACCCAGGACACCCCCTACGAGCAGTACTTC
-,TRBV6-1,-,TRBJ1-5,CASSEAGGANQPQHF,TGTGCCAGCAGTGAAGCCGGGGGAGCGAATCAGCCCCAGCATTTT
-,TRBV28,TRBD2,TRBJ2-7,CASRRGLAGEHYEQYF,TGTGCCAGCAGGCGAGGACTAGCGGGGGAACACTACGAGCAGTACTTC
once,TRBV10-3,-,TRBJ2-3,CAISEPRSGGTDTQYF,TGTGCCATCAGTGAGCCCCGAAGCGGTGGCACAGATACGCAGTATTTT
-,TRBV27,-,TRBJ1-5,CASSLYVDQPQHF,TGTGCCAGCAGTTTATATGTCGATCAGCCCCAGCATTTT
-,TRBV2,TRBD2,TRBJ2-3,CASRLAGADTQYF,TGTGCCAGCAGACTAGCGGGAGCGGATACGCAGTATTTT
-,TRBV11-2,-,TRBJ2-1,CASSLAVNEQFF,TGTGCCAGCAGCTTAGCAGTCAATGAGCAGTTCTTC
-,TRBV19,TRBD1,TRBJ2-2,CASSTYRGGTGELFF,TGTGCCAGTAGTACCTACAGGGGTGGTACCGGGGAGCTGTTTTTT
-,TRBV6-5,-,TRBJ1-1,CASRSGRQNTEAFF,TGTGCCAGCAGAAGCGGGCGACAGAACACTGAAGCTTTCTTT
once,TRBV11-2,TRBD2,TRBJ2-7,CASSAWTSGVYEQYF,TGTGCCAGCAGCGCCTGGACTAGCGGAGTCTACGAGCAGTACTTC
once,TRBV6-1,TRBD1,TRBJ2-5,CAGRTGGSETQYF,TGTGCCGGGCGGACAGGGGGCTCTGAGACCCAGTACTTC
-,TRBV10-2,TRBD1,TRBJ1-2,CASSESGQGAKRYGYTF,TGCGCCAGCAGTGAGTCGGGACAGGGGGCGAAAAGGTATGGCTACACCTTC
-,TRBV5-4,-,TRBJ2-5,CASSRGKKPFQETQYF,TGTGCCAGCAGCAGGGGCAAGAAGCCTTTTCAAGAGACCCAGTACTTC
-,TRBV29-1,TRBD2,TRBJ2-5,CSVGLSGSGYETQYF,TGCAGCGTTGGTCTTAGCGGGAGCGGTTATGAGACCCAGTACTTC
-,TRBV11-1,TRBD1,TRBJ2-7,CASSRGQAISVWEQYF,TGTGCCAGCAGCCGGGGACAGGCAATTTCGGTTTGGGAGCAGTACTTC
once,TRBV7-9,TRBD2,TRBJ2-1,CASSHNPGLADGNEQFF,TGTGCCAGCAGTCATAATCCGGGACTAGCGGATGGGAATGAGCAGTTCTTC
-,TRBV18,-,TRBJ1-2,CASSLDRVNYGYTF,TGTGCCAGCTCGTTGGACAGAGTAAACTATGGCTACACCTTC
-,TRBV6-1,-,TRBJ2-1,CASSVTRGYNEQFF,TGTGCCAGCAGTGTTACCAGGGGATACAATGAGCAGTTCTTC
-,TRBV29-1,-,TRBJ1-1,CSVVGEHTEAFF,TGCAGCGTTGTTGGGGAGCACACTGAAGCTTTCTTT
-,TRBV27,-,TRBJ2-1,CASSFAGISYNEQFF,TGTGCCAGCAGTTTCGCGGGGATCTCCTACAATGAGCAGTTCTTC
-,TRBV5-6,TRBD1,TRBJ2-5,CASSGLTGGGETQYF,TGTGCCAGCAGCGGACTTACAGGGGGCGGGGAGACCCAGTACTTC
-,TRBV5-1,TRBD2,TRBJ2-1,CASSWPTSGVYNEQFF,TGCGCCAGCAGCTGGCCGACTAGCGGGGTTTACAATGAGCAGTTCTTC
-,TRBV2,TRBD1,TRBJ1-2,CARGQIDYGYTF,TGTGCCAGGGGACAGATCGACTATGGCTACACCTTC
once,TRBV4-1,-,TRBJ1-1,CASSQDLPGRTEAFF,TGCGCCAGCAGCCAAGATCTCCCAGGGAGGACTGAAGCTTTCTTT
-,TRBV7-9,-,TRBJ1-5,CASSVDAVAGPQHF,TGTGCCAGCAGCGTGGACGCGGTGGCGGGGCCCCAGCATTTT
-,TRBV7-9,TRBD1,TRBJ1-4,CASSLAEGALGKLFF,TGTGCCAGCAGCTTAGCGGAGGGGGCTCTAGGAAAACTGTTTTTT
-,TRBV28,-,TRBJ1-2,CASTTGNYGYTF,TGTGCCAGCACAACAGGGAACTATGGCTACACCTTC
-,TRBV5-1,-,TRBJ1-4,CASSLQGSGEKLFF,TGCGCCAGCAGCTTGCAGGGGTCGGGTGAAAAACTGTTTTTT
few,TRBV2,-,TRBJ1-2,CASRAEGYGYTF,TGTGCCAGCAGGGCAGAGGGTTATGGCTACACCTTC
-,TRBV6-5,TRBD1,TRBJ2-7,CASSRRGTASYEQYF,TGTGCCAGCAGCCGACGAGGGACAGCATCCTACGAGCAGTACTTC
-,TRBV5-1,TRBD1,TRBJ1-2,CASRSGTGGAPGYGYTF,TGCGCCAGCAGGTCCGGGACAGGGGGCGCCCCTGGCTATGGCTACACCTTC
-,TRBV27,TRBD2,TRBJ2-3,CASRSGLAGGYTDTQYF,TGTGCCAGCAGATCGGGACTAGCGGGAGGGTACACAGATACGCAGTATTTT
-,TRBV4-1,-,TRBJ1-1,CASSQASGAFAFF,TGCGCCAGCAGCCAAGCGTCAGGGGCTTTTGCTTTCTTT
-,TRBV28,TRBD2,TRBJ2-1,CASIGASGTPYNEQFF,TGTGCCAGCATAGGGGCTAGCGGAACCCCCTACAATGAGCAGTTCTTC
-,TRBV5-1,-,TRBJ2-1,CASSFKGGPWGEQFF,TGCGCCAGCAGCTTCAAGGGAGGACCATGGGGTGAGCAGTTCTTC
-,TRBV10-2,TRBD2,TRBJ2-1,CASRREGEINEQFF,TGCGCCAGCAGACGGGAGGGAGAGATCAATGAGCAGTTCTTC
once,TRBV30,-,TRBJ1-2,CACRTVYYGYTF,TGTGCCTGTAGGACAGTCTACTATGGCTACACCTTC
-,TRBV28,-,TRBJ2-7,CASSLRAYEQYF,TGTGCCAGCAGTCTCCGGGCCTACGAGCAGTACTTC
once,TRBV19,-,TRBJ1-1,CASSLTGVTNTEAFF,TGTGCCAGTAGTCTCACCGGGGTAACGAACACTGAAGCTTTCTTT
-,TRBV15,-,TRBJ2-7,CATSSFPRGSYEQYF,TGTGCCACCAGCAGCTTCCCTAGGGGTTCCTACGAGCAGTACTTC
-,TRBV15,TRBD1,TRBJ2-7,CATSMGTGGYEQYF,TGTGCCACCAGCATGGGGACAGGGGGCTACGAGCAGTACTTC
-,TRBV30,-,TRBJ2-3,CAWRGGHHYRTDTQYF,TGTGCCTGGAGGGGGGGGCACCACTATCGCACAGATACGCAGTATTTT
once,TRBV30,TRBD1,TRBJ2-1,CAWTTGQNYNEQFF,TGTGCCTGGACAACGGGACAGAACTACAATGAGCAGTTCTTC
-,TRBV28,TRBD2,TRBJ2-7,CASTSSPSGVYEQYF,TGTGCCAGCACCTCTTCGCCTAGCGGGGTTTACGAGCAGTACTTC
-,TRBV4-3,-,TRBJ2-1,CASSQDLGINEQFF,TGCGCCAGCAGCCAAGATCTAGGTATCAATGAGCAGTTCTTC
-,TRBV29-1,TRBD2,TRBJ2-7,CSAEGAGGPYEQYF,TGCAGCGCCGAGGGAGCGGGAGGGCCCTACGAGCAGTACTTC
-,TRBV6-6,-,TRBJ2-1,CASSAGYSSYNEQFF,TGTGCCAGCAGCGCGGGGTACAGCTCCTACAATGAGCAGTTCTTC
-,TRBV27,-,TRBJ2-1,CASSYGTLSYNEQFF,TGTGCCAGCAGCTACGGGACTCTTTCCTACAATGAGCAGTTCTTC
once,TRBV6-5,-,TRBJ2-1,CASSGANYNEQFF,TGTGCCAGCAGCGGAGCGAACTACAATGAGCAGTTCTTC
-,TRBV27,-,TRBJ1-5,CASSLAGINQPQHF,TGTGCCAGCAGTCTTGCAGGGATCAATCAGCCCCAGCATTTT
once,TRBV5-1,TRBD2,TRBJ2-1,CASRLAGESIEQFF,TGCGCCAGCAGGCTAGCGGGAGAAAGCATTGAGCAGTTCTTC
-,TRBV4-2,-,TRBJ2-7,CASSQRSYEQYF,TGTGCCAGCAGCCAACGCTCCTACGAGCAGTACTTC
-,TRBV10-1,TRBD2,TRBJ2-2,CASSAAEREAYTGELFF,TGCGCCAGCAGTGCGGCTGAGCGGGAGGCTTACACCGGGGAGCTGTTTTTT